Each of the 7 T cell receptor beta chains below was sequenced from the same sample in a study of blood T cells in healthy people across ages. Sample-barcoded 5' priming and a J-beta primer mix drove a second PCR of roughly 7 to 11 cycles. TCRdb ran MiXCR on the 5' RACE reads and lists one entry per CDR3 protein. Counted here are more than 1,400,000 distinct CDR3 sequences, around two fifths occurring once; the ten biggest clones make up under 8%. Sequenced sample: blood. These receptors all stem from a woman aged 18-30 years in good health.

The V and J genes are TRBV12-3 or TRBV12-4 and TRBJ2-3; a possible D gene is TRBD2 (6 bases). This CDR3 has 13 residues. Deletions cut 1 base from V and 8 bases from J, with 10 bases between. The CDR3 coding sequence is TGTGCCAGCAGTTTAGTGGCGGAGGGTACGCAGTATTTT. Translation gives CASSLVAEGTQYF.

In regard to this clonotype: At one boundary the junction diverges from the germline segment, which might be a read error. The genes are TRBV14 and TRBJ2-7, with 10 bases that match TRBD2. This CDR3 contains 16 residues. The germline CDR1 and CDR2 sequences are SGHDN and FVKESK. The CDR3 region is CASSGIAGGFVYERYF. The CDR3 DNA reads TGTGCCAGCAGCGGAATAGCGGGGGGCTTCGTCTACGAGCGGTACTTC.

This clonotype was counted between two and nine times. The chain employs TRBV7-6 and TRBJ2-5; D ambiguous. V was cut by 0 bases and J by 5 bases, with 10 bases left in between. Germline values: CDR1 SGHVS, CDR2 FNYEAQ. This CDR3 spans 14 amino acids. The CDR3 sequence is CASSLAVGFETQYF. As DNA, the CDR3 is TGTGCCAGCAGCTTAGCGGTCGGGTTCGAGACCCAGTACTTC.

For this clonotype: One end of the junction varies from germline; a read error may be responsible. The chain couples TRBV6-5 to TRBJ2-1; D might be TRBD2 (5 bases). The CDR3 sequence is 14 residues long. From germline, CDR1 is MNHEY and CDR2 SVGAGI. The CDR3 region is CASSYSRVINGQFF. CDR3 nucleotides: TGTGCCAGCAGTTACTCGCGGGTAATCAATGGGCAGTTCTTC.

Concerning this clonotype: Mismatch with germline at one junction end may stem from a read error. This chain uses TRBV7-6 with TRBJ1-5, with D maybe TRBD1 (5 bases). The V gene's germline CDR1 is SGHVS and CDR2 FNYEAQ. This CDR3 has 16 residues. The CDR3, as DNA: TGTGCCAGCAGCTTAAATTTGGCAGGGACCAATCAGCCCCGGCATTTT. This codes for CASSLNLAGTNQPRHF.

The V call is TRBV6-6, the J call TRBJ1-1; 12 bases line up with TRBD1. Germline V gene data show CDR1 as MNHNY and CDR2 as SVGAGI (reference sequence). The CDR3 is 15 amino acids. The ends lost 6 bases at V and 5 bases at J; junction bases unmatched: 7. The CDR3 DNA is TGTGCCAGCAGGGGGACAGGGGGCTTGGGAACTGAAGCTTTCTTT. It yields the protein CASRGTGGLGTEAFF.

The table lists this clonotype with a few counts. The V and J genes are TRBV15 and TRBJ1-4; 8 bases match TRBD1. The CDR3 sequence is 15 residues long. From germline, CDR1 is LNHNV and CDR2 YYDKDF (reference sequence). V lost 1 base, J lost 5 bases, and 3 bases stayed unmatched. This CDR3 reads CATSRGTGMNEKLFF. For the CDR3, the DNA is TGTGCCACCAGCAGAGGGACAGGGATGAATGAAAAACTGTTTTTT.